This is a list of T cell receptor beta chains from one sample in a study of control samples from healthy donors and cancer patients. The assay was immunoSEQ multiplex PCR, and TCRdb's table has in-frame clones only and misses some. The sample contains 110,000 or so clones, 89% of which appear only once. What was sequenced was blood. These receptors were taken from a man aged 45-65 years in good health. Both conserved end residues are part of each CDR3. The D gene is left open where the match is weak. Only part of the rows carry a size: once, few, many, or a class if the clone is expanded.

size: NA; D: NA; J: TRBJ1-3; V: TRBV9; CDR3: CASSVGTGGYTIYF; DNA: TGTGCCAGCAGCGTGGGGACGGGAGGGTACACCATATATTTT
size: once; D: NA; J: TRBJ2-1; V: TRBV5-6; CDR3: CASSFGGSNEQFF; DNA: TGTGCCAGCAGCTTCGGGGGATCCAATGAGCAGTTCTTC
size: NA; D: NA; J: TRBJ1-2; V: TRBV29-1; CDR3: CSVVPVGLGGGYGYTF; DNA: TGCAGCGTTGTACCGGTGGGCCTAGGGGGAGGCTATGGCTACACCTTC
size: NA; D: TRBD1; J: TRBJ1-1; V: TRBV7-2; CDR3: CASSPPTGYMNTEAFF; DNA: TGTGCCAGCAGCCCCCCGACAGGGTATATGAACACTGAAGCTTTCTTT
size: NA; D: TRBD1; J: TRBJ1-1; V: TRBV2; CDR3: CASSRTGMGNTEAFF; DNA: TGTGCCAGCAGTAGGACAGGGATGGGAAACACTGAAGCTTTCTTT
size: NA; D: NA; J: TRBJ2-5; V: TRBV10-1; CDR3: CASSDKIETQYF; DNA: TGCGCCAGCAGTGATAAAATCGAGACCCAGTACTTC
size: NA; D: TRBD1; J: TRBJ2-2; V: TRBV27; CDR3: CASQVGGINTGELFF; DNA: TGTGCCAGTCAAGTAGGGGGCATCAACACCGGGGAGCTGTTTTTT
size: NA; D: NA; J: TRBJ1-1; V: TRBV15; CDR3: CATSRDRKNEAFF; DNA: TGTGCCACCAGCAGAGATCGAAAGAACGAAGCTTTCTTT
size: NA; D: NA; J: TRBJ2-7; V: TRBV4-1; CDR3: CASSQGRATYEQYF; DNA: TGCGCCAGCAGCCAAGGTCGTGCGACCTACGAGCAGTACTTC
size: NA; D: TRBD1; J: TRBJ2-7; V: TRBV4-2; CDR3: CASSQDLEGALTEQYF; DNA: TGTGCCAGCAGCCAAGATCTCGAGGGGGCGCTGACCGAGCAGTACTTC
size: NA; D: TRBD1; J: TRBJ2-7; V: TRBV7-2; CDR3: CASSEDRGSYEQYF; DNA: TGTGCCAGCAGTGAGGACAGGGGATCGTACGAGCAGTACTTC
size: NA; D: NA; J: TRBJ1-6; V: TRBV4-1; CDR3: CASSQWVLEAGSYNSPLHF; DNA: TGCGCCAGCAGCCAATGGGTGTTGGAGGCCGGCTCCTATAATTCACCCCTCCACTTT
size: NA; D: TRBD1; J: TRBJ1-3; V: TRBV5-1; CDR3: CASSFAQGAVGNTIYF; DNA: TGCGCCAGCAGCTTCGCACAGGGGGCGGTTGGAAACACCATATATTTT
size: NA; D: NA; J: TRBJ1-5; V: TRBV6-1; CDR3: CASSEEVGGRGNQPQHF; DNA: TGTGCCAGCAGTGAAGAGGTAGGAGGGAGGGGAAATCAGCCCCAGCATTTT
size: NA; D: NA; J: TRBJ1-3; V: TRBV5-1; CDR3: CASSAQGVSGNTIYF; DNA: TGCGCCAGCAGCGCCCAGGGAGTCTCTGGAAACACCATATATTTT
size: NA; D: TRBD2; J: TRBJ2-4; V: TRBV28; CDR3: CASSLLRLAGGAKNIQYF; DNA: TGTGCCAGCAGTTTACTTCGACTAGCGGGGGGAGCCAAAAACATTCAGTACTTC
size: NA; D: TRBD1; J: TRBJ2-7; V: TRBV19; CDR3: CASSISRGTGSYEQYF; DNA: TGTGCCAGTAGTATCAGCAGGGGGACAGGCTCCTACGAGCAGTACTTC
size: NA; D: NA; J: TRBJ1-1; V: TRBV6-5; CDR3: CASISQGLQAFF; DNA: TGTGCCAGCATCAGCCAGGGGCTCCAAGCTTTCTTT
size: NA; D: NA; J: TRBJ2-3; V: TRBV9; CDR3: CASSVYTETSTDTQYF; DNA: TGTGCCAGCAGCGTGTATACGGAAACTAGCACAGATACGCAGTATTTT
size: NA; D: TRBD1; J: TRBJ1-1; V: TRBV4-3; CDR3: CASSHGDLDRKGGAFF; DNA: TGCGCCAGCAGCCATGGCGACCTGGACAGGAAAGGGGGAGCTTTCTTT
size: few; D: NA; J: TRBJ1-2; V: TRBV2; CDR3: CASSAAGPQENGYTF; DNA: TGTGCCAGCAGTGCGGCAGGGCCCCAGGAGAATGGCTACACCTTC
size: NA; D: TRBD1; J: TRBJ1-5; V: TRBV5-4; CDR3: CASSPSGTGDQPQHF; DNA: TGTGCCAGCAGCCCAAGCGGGACAGGGGATCAGCCCCAGCATTTT
size: NA; D: NA; J: TRBJ2-3; V: TRBV2; CDR3: CASSESGAGTDTQYF; DNA: TGTGCCAGCAGTGAATCGGGGGCAGGCACAGATACGCAGTATTTT
size: NA; D: NA; J: TRBJ1-1; V: TRBV10-3; CDR3: CAISESSKGGRGTEAFF; DNA: TGTGCCATCAGTGAGTCGAGTAAGGGGGGCAGAGGCACTGAAGCTTTCTTT
size: once; D: NA; J: TRBJ2-3; V: TRBV2; CDR3: CASSDRGVTDTQYF; DNA: TGTGCCAGCAGTGATAGGGGGGTCACAGATACGCAGTATTTT
size: NA; D: TRBD2; J: TRBJ2-1; V: TRBV15; CDR3: CATSKGGAGSSYNEQFF; DNA: TGTGCCACCAGCAAGGGAGGGGCGGGGAGCTCCTACAATGAGCAGTTCTTC
size: once; D: TRBD1; J: TRBJ2-5; V: TRBV5-1; CDR3: CASSLETGGGETQYF; DNA: TGCGCCAGCAGCTTGGAGACAGGGGGCGGGGAGACCCAGTACTTC
size: once; D: TRBD1; J: TRBJ2-7; V: TRBV30; CDR3: CASTGTGKGEQYF; DNA: TGTGCCTCAACCGGGACAGGGAAAGGCGAGCAGTACTTC
size: NA; D: TRBD1; J: TRBJ1-5; V: TRBV7-9; CDR3: CASSLGTGASNQPQHF; DNA: TGTGCCAGCAGCTTGGGGACAGGGGCGAGCAATCAGCCCCAGCATTTT
size: NA; D: NA; J: TRBJ2-3; V: TRBV24-1; CDR3: CATSDHLTGRSTDTQYF; DNA: TGTGCCACCAGTGATCATCTGACAGGTAGAAGCACAGATACGCAGTATTTT
size: NA; D: TRBD1; J: TRBJ1-6; V: TRBV5-6; CDR3: CASSGRQGVFSPLHF; DNA: TGTGCCAGCAGCGGGAGACAGGGGGTCTTTTCACCCCTCCACTTT
size: NA; D: TRBD2; J: TRBJ2-1; V: TRBV11-3; CDR3: CASSSRGVRMNEQFF; DNA: TGTGCCAGCAGCTCTCGGGGGGTACGGATGAATGAGCAGTTCTTC
size: once; D: TRBD1; J: TRBJ1-1; V: TRBV15; CDR3: CATSGQGPGTEAFF; DNA: TGTGCCACCAGTGGACAGGGCCCTGGCACTGAAGCTTTCTTT
size: NA; D: TRBD2; J: TRBJ2-7; V: TRBV10-2; CDR3: CASKDGGGNSYEQYF; DNA: TGCGCCAGCAAAGACGGCGGGGGGAACTCCTACGAGCAGTACTTC
size: once; D: NA; J: TRBJ1-2; V: TRBV11-2; CDR3: CASSLDPNYGYTF; DNA: TGTGCCAGCAGCTTAGATCCCAACTATGGCTACACCTTC
size: NA; D: TRBD1; J: TRBJ1-5; V: TRBV18; CDR3: CASSSGQGVLPQHF; DNA: TGTGCCAGCTCATCGGGACAGGGAGTTTTACCCCAGCATTTT
size: NA; D: NA; J: TRBJ2-1; V: TRBV6-2/TRBV6-3; CDR3: CASSPLTSYSYNEQFF; DNA: TGTGCCAGCAGTCCCCTGACTAGTTACTCCTACAATGAGCAGTTCTTC
size: NA; D: NA; J: TRBJ1-5; V: TRBV6-1; CDR3: CASSEAYQPQHF; DNA: TGTGCCAGCAGTGAAGCGTATCAGCCCCAGCATTTT
size: few; D: NA; J: TRBJ2-3; V: TRBV14; CDR3: CASSLMGARTSTDTQYF; DNA: TGTGCCAGCAGCCTGATGGGAGCGAGGACTAGCACAGATACGCAGTATTTT
size: NA; D: NA; J: TRBJ2-3; V: TRBV6-6; CDR3: CASGLTDTQYF; DNA: TGTGCCAGCGGACTAACAGATACGCAGTATTTT
size: NA; D: TRBD1; J: TRBJ1-5; V: TRBV6-6; CDR3: CASSGDRGDQPQHF; DNA: TGTGCCAGCAGTGGTGACAGGGGGGACCAGCCCCAGCATTTT
size: NA; D: NA; J: TRBJ1-1; V: TRBV19; CDR3: CASSIGYRDTEAFF; DNA: TGTGCCAGTAGTATAGGGTACAGGGATACTGAAGCTTTCTTT
size: NA; D: NA; J: TRBJ2-5; V: TRBV5-1; CDR3: CASSPGTVEETQYF; DNA: TGCGCCAGCAGTCCCGGGACGGTAGAAGAGACCCAGTACTTC
size: NA; D: NA; J: TRBJ1-5; V: TRBV6-5; CDR3: CASMGGNQPQHF; DNA: TGTGCCAGCATGGGAGGGAATCAGCCCCAGCATTTT
size: NA; D: NA; J: TRBJ2-1; V: TRBV21-1; CDR3: CASISPRRGRDEQFF; DNA: TGTGCCAGCATCTCCCCGAGGAGGGGGCGGGATGAGCAGTTCTTC
size: NA; D: NA; J: TRBJ2-3; V: TRBV6-5; CDR3: CASYGRMGADTQYF; DNA: TGTGCCAGCTATGGGAGAATGGGGGCAGATACGCAGTATTTT
size: NA; D: NA; J: TRBJ2-2; V: TRBV7-8; CDR3: CASSLSAGELFF; DNA: TGTGCCAGCAGCTTGAGCGCCGGGGAGCTGTTTTTT
size: many; D: NA; J: TRBJ1-3; V: TRBV16; CDR3: CASSQSETNTIYF; DNA: TGTGCCAGCAGCCAATCCGAGACAAACACCATATATTTT
size: NA; D: TRBD2; J: TRBJ2-3; V: TRBV2; CDR3: CASNAKGLAGGPLVDTQYF; DNA: TGTGCCAGCAATGCCAAGGGACTAGCGGGGGGGCCGTTAGTAGATACGCAGTATTTT
size: NA; D: TRBD1; J: TRBJ1-1; V: TRBV6-5; CDR3: CASSRTGGAEAFF; DNA: TGTGCCAGCAGCCGAACAGGGGGGGCTGAAGCTTTCTTT
size: NA; D: NA; J: TRBJ2-4; V: TRBV29-1; CDR3: CSVDGGGLGNIQYF; DNA: TGCAGCGTTGACGGCGGGGGCCTCGGGAACATTCAGTACTTC
size: NA; D: NA; J: TRBJ2-1; V: TRBV9; CDR3: CASGYEQFF; DNA: TGTGCCAGCGGGTATGAGCAGTTCTTC
size: NA; D: TRBD2; J: TRBJ2-3; V: TRBV6-5; CDR3: CASSTGTRDTQYF; DNA: TGTGCCAGCAGCACCGGGACTAGGGATACGCAGTATTTT
size: NA; D: TRBD1; J: TRBJ1-1; V: TRBV2; CDR3: CASRGDSYTEAFF; DNA: TGTGCCAGCAGGGGGGACAGCTACACTGAGGCTTTCTTT
size: NA; D: TRBD1; J: TRBJ2-2; V: TRBV19; CDR3: CASTGTANTGELFF; DNA: TGTGCCAGTACTGGGACAGCGAACACCGGGGAGCTGTTTTTT
size: NA; D: TRBD1; J: TRBJ2-1; V: TRBV9; CDR3: CASSGNPWDRGHDEQFF; DNA: TGTGCCAGCAGCGGAAACCCTTGGGACAGGGGGCACGATGAGCAGTTCTTC